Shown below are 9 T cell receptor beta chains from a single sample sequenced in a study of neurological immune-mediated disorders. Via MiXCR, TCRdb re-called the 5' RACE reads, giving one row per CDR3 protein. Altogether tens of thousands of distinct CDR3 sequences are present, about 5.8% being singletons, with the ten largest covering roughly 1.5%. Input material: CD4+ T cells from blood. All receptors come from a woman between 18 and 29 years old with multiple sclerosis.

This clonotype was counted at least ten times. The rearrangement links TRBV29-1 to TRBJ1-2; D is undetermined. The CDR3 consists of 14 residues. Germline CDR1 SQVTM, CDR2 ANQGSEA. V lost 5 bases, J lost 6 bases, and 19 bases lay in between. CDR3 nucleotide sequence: TGCAGCGTTCGGCGAAATAACAGCCCCCATGGCTACACCTTC. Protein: CSVRRNNSPHGYTF.

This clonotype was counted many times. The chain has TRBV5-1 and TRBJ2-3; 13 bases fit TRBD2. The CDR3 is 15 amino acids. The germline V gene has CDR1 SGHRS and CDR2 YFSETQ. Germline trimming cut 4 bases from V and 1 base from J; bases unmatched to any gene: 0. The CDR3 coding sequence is TGCGCCAGCAGCGGGACTAGCGGGGGCACAGATACGCAGTATTTT. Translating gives CASSGTSGGTDTQYF.

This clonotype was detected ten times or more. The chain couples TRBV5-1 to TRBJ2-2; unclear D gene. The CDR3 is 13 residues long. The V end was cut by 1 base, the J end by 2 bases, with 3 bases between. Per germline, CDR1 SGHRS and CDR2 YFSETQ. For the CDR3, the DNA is TGCGCCAGCAGCTTGACAAACACCGGGGAGCTGTTTTTT. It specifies CASSLTNTGELFF.

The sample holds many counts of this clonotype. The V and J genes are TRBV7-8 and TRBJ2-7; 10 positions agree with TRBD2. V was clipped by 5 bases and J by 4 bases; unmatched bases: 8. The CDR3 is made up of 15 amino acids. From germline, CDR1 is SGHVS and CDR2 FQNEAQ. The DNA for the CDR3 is TGTGCCAGCAGCCCCGGACTAGCGGACGTGTACGAGCAGTACGTC. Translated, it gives CASSPGLADVYEQYV.

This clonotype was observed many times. The CDR3 here is CAISGDRVGETQYF. DNA of the CDR3: TGTGCCATCAGTGGAGACAGGGTGGGGGAGACCCAGTACTTC. V gene TRBV10-3 combines with J gene TRBJ2-5, with TRBD1 matching over 7 bases. Germline V gene data show CDR1 as ENHRY and CDR2 as SYGVKD. The CDR3 has 14 amino acids. Trimming at V came to 4 bases and at J to 5 bases, leaving 7 bases not matched to a gene.

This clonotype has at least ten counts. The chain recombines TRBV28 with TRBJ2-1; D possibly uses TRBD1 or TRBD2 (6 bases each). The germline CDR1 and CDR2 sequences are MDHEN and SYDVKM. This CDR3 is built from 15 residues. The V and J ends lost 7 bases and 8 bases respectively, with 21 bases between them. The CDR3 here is CASNPGGAGLHEQFF. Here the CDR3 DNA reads TGTGCCAGCAACCCCGGGGGCGCAGGGTTGCATGAGCAGTTCTTC.

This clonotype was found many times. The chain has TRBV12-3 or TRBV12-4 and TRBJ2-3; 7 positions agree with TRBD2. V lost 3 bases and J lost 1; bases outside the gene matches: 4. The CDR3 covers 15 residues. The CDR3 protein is CASSLFRGGTDTQYF. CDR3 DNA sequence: TGTGCCAGCAGTTTGTTTCGGGGGGGCACAGATACGCAGTATTTT.

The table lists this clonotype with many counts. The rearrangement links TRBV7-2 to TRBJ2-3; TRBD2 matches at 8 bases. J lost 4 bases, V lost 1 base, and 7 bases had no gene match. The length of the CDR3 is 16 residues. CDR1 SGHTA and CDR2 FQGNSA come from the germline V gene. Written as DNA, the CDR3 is TGTGCCAGCAGCTTAGTACCCGGGAGGGGGTCAGATACGCAGTATTTT. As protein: CASSLVPGRGSDTQYF. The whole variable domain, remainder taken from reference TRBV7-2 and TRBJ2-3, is GAGVSQSPSNKVTEKGKDVELRCDPISGHTALYWYRQSLGQGLEFLIYFQGNSAPDKSGLPSDRFSAERTGGSVSTLTIQRTQQEDSAVYLCASSLVPGRGSDTQYFGPGTRLTVL.

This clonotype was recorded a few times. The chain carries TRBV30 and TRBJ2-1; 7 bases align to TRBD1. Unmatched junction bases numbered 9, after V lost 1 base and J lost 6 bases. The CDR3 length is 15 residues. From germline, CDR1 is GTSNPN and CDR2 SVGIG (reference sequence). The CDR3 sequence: CAWSELRAGGNEQFF. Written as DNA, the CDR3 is TGTGCCTGGAGTGAACTACGGGCAGGGGGCAATGAGCAGTTCTTC.